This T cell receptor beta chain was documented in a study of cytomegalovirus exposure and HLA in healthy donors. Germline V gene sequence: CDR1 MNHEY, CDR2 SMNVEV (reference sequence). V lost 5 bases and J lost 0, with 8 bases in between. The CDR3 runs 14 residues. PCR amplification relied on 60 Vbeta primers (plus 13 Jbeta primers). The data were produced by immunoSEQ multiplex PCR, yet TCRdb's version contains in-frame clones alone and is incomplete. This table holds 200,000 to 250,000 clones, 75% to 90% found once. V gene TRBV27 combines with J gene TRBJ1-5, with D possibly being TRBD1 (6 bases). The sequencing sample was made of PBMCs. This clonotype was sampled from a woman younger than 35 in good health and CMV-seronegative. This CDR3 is CASSPGDSNQPQHF. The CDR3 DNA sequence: TGTGCCAGCAGTCCAGGGGATAGCAATCAGCCCCAGCATTTT.